A single sample gave rise to the 12 T cell receptor beta chains below, sequenced in a study of CD8 T cells in ankylosing spondylitis. MiXCR, applied by TCRdb to the 5' RACE reads, yields one record per CDR3 protein. This sample has 350,000 or so distinct CDR3 sequences, with roughly 15% found just once. Sample: blood, either unsorted or a sorted T cell fraction (not recorded which). Receptors were obtained from a male donor with ankylosing spondylitis or in good health (not recorded which).

In its sample, this clonotype was seen a few times. This rearrangement joins TRBV12-3 or TRBV12-4 to TRBJ1-2; D gene unclear. Trimming pared 5 bases from V and 1 base from J, leaving 5 bases between. The CDR3 is 12 residues long. The CDR3 sequence: CASSEINYGYTF. The CDR3 region has the DNA TGTGCCAGCAGTGAAATTAACTATGGCTACACCTTC.

The chain employs TRBV18 and TRBJ1-4; D is perhaps TRBD1 (5 bases). V lost 3 bases and J 5 bases, leaving 13 bases between the germline ends. The germline V gene has CDR1 KGHSH and CDR2 LQKENI. The CDR3 extends over 15 amino acids. CDR3 bases: TGTGCCAGCTCACCCCTGGCAGGGCCGAATGAAAAACTGTTTTTT. Encoded protein: CASSPLAGPNEKLFF.

This clonotype turned up a few times. One end of the junction does not line up with germline, which may come from a read error. The V and J genes are TRBV12-3 or TRBV12-4 and TRBJ2-7, with D tentatively TRBD2 (6 bases). The CDR3 extends over 14 amino acids. In DNA, the CDR3 is TGTGCCAGCGGTTTACTGGGGGAGGTCTACGAGCAGTACTTC. Encoded protein: CASGLLGEVYEQYF.

Concerning this clonotype itself: A read error is possible here, since a much larger clone lies one base away. This rearrangement joins TRBV4-1 to TRBJ2-5; possible D gene TRBD2, 5 bases. V lost 0 bases and J 10 bases, leaving 12 bases between the germline ends. Germline CDR1 reads MGHRA; CDR2 reads YSYEKL. The CDR3 length is 13 residues. The DNA for the CDR3 is TGCGCCAGCAGCCAAGATGGAGGAGGAATCCAGTACTTC. Its translation: CASSQDGGGIQYF.

This clonotype was detected many times. The V and J genes are TRBV20-1 and TRBJ1-1; no definite D call. From germline, CDR1 is DFQATT and CDR2 SNEGSKA (reference sequence). The CDR3 runs to 14 residues. The ends were cut back, 3 bases at V and 11 bases at J, with 22 bases in the middle. The CDR3 DNA reads TGCAGTGCTAGGTTGCAGGATTGGAAGGGTGCGGCTTTCTTT. Protein product: CSARLQDWKGAAFF.

This clonotype was counted ten times or more. This chain joins TRBV6-1 and TRBJ2-3, with D possibly being TRBD1 or TRBD2 (7 bases each). The V end was cut by 6 bases, the J end by 8 bases, with 27 bases between. This CDR3 contains 17 residues. CDR1 is MNHNS, CDR2 SASEGT, per germline. CDR3 DNA: TGTGCCAGCAGCCCCCCTATTGGGGGGGTGGCAGGGGGTACGCAGTATTTT. Its translation is CASSPPIGGVAGGTQYF.

The chain employs TRBV29-1 and TRBJ2-7; possible D gene TRBD2, 6 bases. The CDR3 has 11 amino acids. V was clipped by 7 bases and J by 2 bases, with 9 bases between them. Germline V CDR1 and CDR2: SQVTM, ANQGSEA. The CDR3 reads CSGGDAYEQYF. The DNA for the CDR3 is TGCAGCGGCGGGGATGCCTACGAGCAGTACTTC.

The chain uses TRBV11-2 and TRBJ2-3; 7 nucleotides align to TRBD2. Germline V lookup: CDR1 SGHAT, CDR2 FQNNGV. This CDR3 has 15 amino acids. V trimming: 3 bases; J trimming: 4 bases; junction bases outside the gene matches: 7. CDR3 in DNA: TGTGCCAGCAGCTTGGGGGGGGAGGCGTCAGATACGCAGTATTTT. This encodes CASSLGGEASDTQYF.

The genes are TRBV5-1 and TRBJ2-7; 10 positions agree with TRBD1. The CDR3 runs to 15 residues. Per germline, CDR1 SGHRS and CDR2 YFSETQ. V lost 4 bases to trimming and J lost 5 bases; unmatched junction nucleotides: 9. CDR3 region: CASSPARDRGDEQYF. DNA for the CDR3: TGCGCCAGCAGCCCAGCCCGGGACAGGGGAGACGAGCAGTACTTC. Full variable domain (remainder filled in from reference TRBV5-1 and TRBJ2-7): KAGVTQTPRYLIKTRGQQVTLSCSPISGHRSVSWYQQTPGQGLQFLFEYFSETQRNKGNFPGRFSGRQFSNSRSEMNVSTLELGDSALYLCASSPARDRGDEQYFGPGTRLTVT.

The table lists this clonotype with a few counts. DNA of the CDR3: TGTGCCAGCAGACCCGACCCTCGGGGAGTCTACGAGCAGTACTTC. Encoded protein: CASRPDPRGVYEQYF. The V gene is TRBV6-1, the J gene TRBJ2-7; possibly TRBD2 for D (5 bases). CDR3 length equals 15 residues. CDR1 and CDR2 (germline): MNHNS, SASEGT. Trimming left V 6 bases short and J 3 bases short, with 18 bases between.

The chain has TRBV5-6 and TRBJ2-2; D might be TRBD1 or TRBD2, each matching 5 bases. Looked up from germline, CDR1 is SGHDT and CDR2 is YYEEEE. CDR3 size: 14 residues. V gave up 3 bases and J gave up 5 bases, with 11 bases separating them. The CDR3 here is CASSSDWGTGELFF. In DNA, the CDR3 is TGTGCCAGCAGCTCCGACTGGGGGACCGGGGAGCTGTTTTTT.

This clonotype was seen a handful of times. The V and J genes are TRBV7-9 and TRBJ2-5; either TRBD1 or TRBD2 may fit D (6 bases each). V lost 6 bases, J lost 10 bases, and 27 bases lay in between. In germline, CDR1 is SEHNR, CDR2 FQNEAQ (reference sequence). The CDR3 has 16 residues. CDR3 loop: CASSTAGDSAHRDQYF. CDR3 DNA sequence: TGTGCCAGCAGTACTGCAGGGGACTCGGCCCACAGGGACCAGTACTTC.